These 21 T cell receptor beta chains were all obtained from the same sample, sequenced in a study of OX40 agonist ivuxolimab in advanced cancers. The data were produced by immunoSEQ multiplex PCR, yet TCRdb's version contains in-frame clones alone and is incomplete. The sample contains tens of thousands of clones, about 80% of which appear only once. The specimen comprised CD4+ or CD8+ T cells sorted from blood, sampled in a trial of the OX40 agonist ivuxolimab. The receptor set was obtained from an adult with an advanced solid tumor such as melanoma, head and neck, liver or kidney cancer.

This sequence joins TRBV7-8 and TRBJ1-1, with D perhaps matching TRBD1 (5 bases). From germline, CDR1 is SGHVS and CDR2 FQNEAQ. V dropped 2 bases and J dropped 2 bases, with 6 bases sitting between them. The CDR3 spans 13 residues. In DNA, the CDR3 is TGTGCCAGCAGCTTAACAGGCAACACTGAAGCTTTCTTT. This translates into CASSLTGNTEAFF. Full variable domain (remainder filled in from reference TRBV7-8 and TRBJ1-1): GAGVSQSPRYKVAKRGQDVALRCDPISGHVSLFWYQQALGQGPEFLTYFQNEAQLDKSGLPSDRFFAERPEGSVSTLKIQRTQQEDSAVYLCASSLTGNTEAFFGQGTRLTVV.

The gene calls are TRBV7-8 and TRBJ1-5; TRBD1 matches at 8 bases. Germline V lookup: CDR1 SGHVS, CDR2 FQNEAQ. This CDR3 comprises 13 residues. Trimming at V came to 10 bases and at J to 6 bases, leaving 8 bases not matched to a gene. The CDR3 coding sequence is TGTGCCATAGGGCAGGGGGCGATTCAGCCCCAGCATTTT. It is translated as CAIGQGAIQPQHF.

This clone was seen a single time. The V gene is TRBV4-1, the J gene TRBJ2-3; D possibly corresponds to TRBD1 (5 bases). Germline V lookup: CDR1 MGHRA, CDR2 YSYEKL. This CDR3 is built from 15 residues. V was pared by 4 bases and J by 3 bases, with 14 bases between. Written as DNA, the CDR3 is TGCGCCAGCAGCCCTGGGGCGATGGGGACAGATACGCAGTATTTT. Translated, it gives CASSPGAMGTDTQYF.

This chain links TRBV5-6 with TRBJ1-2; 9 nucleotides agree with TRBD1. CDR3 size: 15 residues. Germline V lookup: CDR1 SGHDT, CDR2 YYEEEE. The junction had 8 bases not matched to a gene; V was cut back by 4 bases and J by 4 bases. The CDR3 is CASSRPGTGTYGYTF. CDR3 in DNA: TGTGCCAGCAGCCGTCCCGGGACAGGGACCTATGGCTACACCTTC.

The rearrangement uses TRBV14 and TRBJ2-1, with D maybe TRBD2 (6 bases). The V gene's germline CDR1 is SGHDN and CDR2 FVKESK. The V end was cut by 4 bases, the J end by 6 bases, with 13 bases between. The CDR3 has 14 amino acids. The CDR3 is CASSLHLGGNEQFF. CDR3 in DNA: TGTGCCAGCAGCCTGCATCTCGGGGGCAATGAGCAGTTCTTC.

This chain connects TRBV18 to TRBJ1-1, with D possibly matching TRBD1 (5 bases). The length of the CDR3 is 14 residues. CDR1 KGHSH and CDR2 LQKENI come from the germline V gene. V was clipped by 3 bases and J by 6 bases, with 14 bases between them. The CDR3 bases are TGTGCCAGCTCACCCCAAACAGGTGTCGCTGAAGCTTTCTTT. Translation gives CASSPQTGVAEAFF.

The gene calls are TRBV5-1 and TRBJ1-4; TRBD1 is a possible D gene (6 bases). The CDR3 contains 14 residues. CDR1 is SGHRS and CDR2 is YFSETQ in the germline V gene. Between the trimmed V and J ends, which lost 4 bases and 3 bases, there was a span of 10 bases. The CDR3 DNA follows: TGCGCCAGCAGCCGGGACATGTCTAATGAAAAACTGTTTTTT. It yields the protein CASSRDMSNEKLFF.

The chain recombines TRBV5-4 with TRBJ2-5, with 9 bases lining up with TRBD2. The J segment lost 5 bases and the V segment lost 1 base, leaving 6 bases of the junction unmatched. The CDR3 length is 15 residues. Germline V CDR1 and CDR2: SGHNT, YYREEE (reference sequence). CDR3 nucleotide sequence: TGTGCCAGCAGCTTGTGGCTTAGCGGGGGTGAGACCCAGTACTTC. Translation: CASSLWLSGGETQYF.

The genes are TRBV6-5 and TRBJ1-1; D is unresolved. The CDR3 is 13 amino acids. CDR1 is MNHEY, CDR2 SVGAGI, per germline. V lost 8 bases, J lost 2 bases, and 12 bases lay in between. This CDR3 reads CASGLGENTEAFF. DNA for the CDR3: TGTGCCAGCGGCCTCGGCGAAAACACTGAAGCTTTCTTT.

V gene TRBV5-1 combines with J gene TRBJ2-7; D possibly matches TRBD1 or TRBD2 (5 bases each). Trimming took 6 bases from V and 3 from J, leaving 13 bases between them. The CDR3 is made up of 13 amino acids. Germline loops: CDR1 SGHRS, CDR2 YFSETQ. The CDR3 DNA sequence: TGCGCCAGCATGCACCTTGGGGGCTACGAGCAGTACTTC. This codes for CASMHLGGYEQYF.

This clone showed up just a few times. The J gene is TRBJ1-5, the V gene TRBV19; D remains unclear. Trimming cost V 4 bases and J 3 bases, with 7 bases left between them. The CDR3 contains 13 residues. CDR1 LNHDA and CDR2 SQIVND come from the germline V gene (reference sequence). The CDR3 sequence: CASSSQSNQPQHF. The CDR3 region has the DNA TGTGCCAGTAGTAGTCAGTCCAATCAGCCCCAGCATTTT.

The CDR3 sequence: CASSYSTPGGGYTF. CDR3 bases: TGTGCCAGCAGTTACTCGACCCCCGGGGGTGGCTACACCTTC. The chain links TRBV6-5 to TRBJ1-2, with D possibly being TRBD1 (5 bases). CDR1 is MNHEY and CDR2 is SVGAGI in the germline V gene. V lost 0 bases and J 7 bases, leaving 12 bases between the germline ends. The CDR3 runs to 14 residues.

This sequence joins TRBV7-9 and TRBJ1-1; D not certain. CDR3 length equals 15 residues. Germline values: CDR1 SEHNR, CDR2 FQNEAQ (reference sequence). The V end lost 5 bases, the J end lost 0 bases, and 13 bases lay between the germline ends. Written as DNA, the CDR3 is TGTGCCAGCAGCCCCAGACTGAGGCTGAACACTGAAGCTTTCTTT. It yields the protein CASSPRLRLNTEAFF.

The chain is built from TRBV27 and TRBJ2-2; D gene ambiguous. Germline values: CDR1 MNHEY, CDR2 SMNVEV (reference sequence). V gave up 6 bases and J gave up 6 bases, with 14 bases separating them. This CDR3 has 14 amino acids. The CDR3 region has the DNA TGTGCCAGCAGGGAAATACCCGCGGCCGGGGAGCTGTTTTTT. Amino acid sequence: CASREIPAAGELFF.

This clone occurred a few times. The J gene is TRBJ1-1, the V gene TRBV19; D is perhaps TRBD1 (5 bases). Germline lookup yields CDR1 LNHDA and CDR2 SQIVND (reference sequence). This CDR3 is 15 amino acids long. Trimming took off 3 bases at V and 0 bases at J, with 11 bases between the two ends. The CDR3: CASSILGQVNTEAFF. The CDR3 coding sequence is TGTGCCAGTAGTATTCTAGGACAAGTGAACACTGAAGCTTTCTTT. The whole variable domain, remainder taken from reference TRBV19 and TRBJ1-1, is DGGITQSPKYLFRKEGQNVTLSCEQNLNHDAMYWYRQDPGQGLRLIYYSQIVNDFQKGDIAEGYSVSREKKESFPLTVTSAQKNPTAFYLCASSILGQVNTEAFFGQGTRLTVV.

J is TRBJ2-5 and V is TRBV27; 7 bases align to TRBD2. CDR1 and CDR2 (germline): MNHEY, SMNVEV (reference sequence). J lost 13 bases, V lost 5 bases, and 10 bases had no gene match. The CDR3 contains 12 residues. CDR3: CASSTPPGLPYF. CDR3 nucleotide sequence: TGTGCCAGCAGTACACCCCCGGGACTACCGTACTTC.

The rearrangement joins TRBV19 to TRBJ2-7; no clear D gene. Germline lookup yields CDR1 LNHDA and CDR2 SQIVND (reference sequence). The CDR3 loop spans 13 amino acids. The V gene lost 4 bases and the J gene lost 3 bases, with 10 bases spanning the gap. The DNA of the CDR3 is TGTGCCAGTAGTACCCCCCCTCTCTACGAGCAGTACTTC. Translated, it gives CASSTPPLYEQYF.

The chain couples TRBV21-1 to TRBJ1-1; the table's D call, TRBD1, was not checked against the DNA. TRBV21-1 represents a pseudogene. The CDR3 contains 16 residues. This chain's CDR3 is CASSKEGTGSSTEAFF. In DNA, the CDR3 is TGTGCCAGCAGCAAAGAGGGGACAGGGTCCAGCACTGAAGCTTTCTTT.

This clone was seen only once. In DNA, the CDR3 is TGCGCCAGCAATTGGGGCGGGACTAGCTCCTACGAGCAGTACTTC. It yields the protein CASNWGGTSSYEQYF. The J gene is TRBJ2-7, the V gene TRBV5-1; 8 bases fit TRBD2. The CDR3 loop spans 15 amino acids. Germline-derived CDR1 and CDR2 are SGHRS and YFSETQ. Trimming cost V 6 bases and J 0 bases; bases outside gene matches: 8. The variable domain in full, with the rest retrieved from reference TRBV5-1 and TRBJ2-7, is KAGVTQTPRYLIKTRGQQVTLSCSPISGHRSVSWYQQTPGQGLQFLFEYFSETQRNKGNFPGRFSGRQFSNSRSEMNVSTLELGDSALYLCASNWGGTSSYEQYFGPGTRLTVT.

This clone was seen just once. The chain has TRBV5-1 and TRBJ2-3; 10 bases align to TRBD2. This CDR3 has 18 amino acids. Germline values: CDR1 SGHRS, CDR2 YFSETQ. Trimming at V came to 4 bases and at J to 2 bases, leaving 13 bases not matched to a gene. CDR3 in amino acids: CASSPRGVAGGFTDTQYF. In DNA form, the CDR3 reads TGCGCCAGCAGCCCCCGGGGGGTAGCGGGGGGCTTCACAGATACGCAGTATTTT. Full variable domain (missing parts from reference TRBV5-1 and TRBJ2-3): KAGVTQTPRYLIKTRGQQVTLSCSPISGHRSVSWYQQTPGQGLQFLFEYFSETQRNKGNFPGRFSGRQFSNSRSEMNVSTLELGDSALYLCASSPRGVAGGFTDTQYFGPGTRLTVL.

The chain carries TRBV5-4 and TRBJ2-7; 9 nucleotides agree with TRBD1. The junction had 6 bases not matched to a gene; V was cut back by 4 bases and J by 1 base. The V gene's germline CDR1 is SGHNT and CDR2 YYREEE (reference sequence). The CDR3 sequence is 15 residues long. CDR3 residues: CASSRGQGPSYEQYF. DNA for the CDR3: TGTGCCAGCAGCCGGGGACAGGGCCCATCCTACGAGCAGTACTTC.